Sequencing of this T cell receptor (beta chain) was carried out in a study of blood T cell repertoires in COVID-19. About the research overall: Samples taken during acute and convalescent COVID-19 were collected in the United States, Italy and Spain. T cells, B-cell-depleted T cells, or PBMCs supplied cDNA or gDNA.

Original handling: Estimation of nucleated cell counts was performed using reference gene primer amplification. Sequencing was performed with immunoSEQ multiplex PCR; in TCRdb, only in-frame clones are kept and a portion is missing. V and J calls and clone size are those listed in that table; D and trimming were worked out from the DNA. The table has over 250,000 clones, 86% seen once. Germline V CDR1 and CDR2: MNHEY, SVGAGI. The CDR3 contains 14 residues. V lost 2 bases to trimming and J lost 7 bases, with 14 bases between them. This clonotype was sampled from a man aged 35 to 55 who had recovered from COVID-19. The sample was peripheral blood. The chain employs TRBV6-5 and TRBJ1-2; D is unresolved. Here the CDR3 DNA reads TGTGCCAGCAGTTACACAACGGGAATAGGTGGCTACACCTTC. Translation gives CASSYTTGIGGYTF.